Shown below are 15 T cell receptor beta chains from a single sample sequenced in a study of T cell responses to AZD1222 COVID-19 vaccine (dated by TCRdb to 2020 to 2023). Explained via the paper, the time point label denotes: baseline before first vaccination. Libraries came from the immunoSEQ multiplex PCR assay. This immuneACCESS table, as held by TCRdb, lists in-frame sequences with V and J called but not all clones. Of the missing ones, under half trace to an unresolved V gene in checked studies; the others have no known cause. Counted in this sample were around 260,000 clones; 85% to 95% of them appeared once. The biggest ten clones account for approximately 0.52% of the sample. Sequences were derived from peripheral blood, sampled on day 0 of AZD1222 vaccination. These receptors were obtained from an adult in good health.

This chain connects TRBV2 to TRBJ2-2; no firm D call. Germline loops: CDR1 SNHLY, CDR2 FYNNEI. The ends were cut back, 8 bases at V and 5 bases at J, with 6 bases in the middle. The CDR3 is 11 residues long. DNA for the CDR3: TGTGCCAGCGGGATGACCGGGGAGCTGTTTTTT. It encodes CASGMTGELFF.

This sequence joins TRBV7-2 and TRBJ1-5; D remains ambiguous. This CDR3 comprises 15 residues. In germline, CDR1 is SGHTA, CDR2 FQGNSA. Trimming cost V 1 base and J 2 bases, with 9 bases left between them. Written as DNA, the CDR3 is TGTGCCAGCAGCTTAGGGCAGCCGGGCAATCAGCCCCAGCATTTT. This sequence encodes CASSLGQPGNQPQHF.

This clone was counted at least ten times. The rearrangement uses TRBV4-2 and TRBJ1-2; D may be TRBD1 (5 bases). The CDR3 extends over 17 amino acids. CDR1 is LGHNA and CDR2 is YNFKEQ in the germline V gene. Trimming took 1 base from V and 4 from J, leaving 19 bases between them. Here the CDR3 reads CASSQVGGAGDLYGYTF. Here the CDR3 DNA reads TGTGCCAGCAGCCAAGTGGGAGGGGCCGGGGACCTCTATGGCTACACCTTC.

The chain joins TRBV19 to TRBJ2-7, with D possibly matching TRBD2 (5 bases). Germline V gene sequence: CDR1 LNHDA, CDR2 SQIVND (reference sequence). The CDR3 runs to 14 residues. Trimming shortened V by 2 bases and J by 1 base, and 9 bases separated the two germline ends. CDR3 amino acids: CASSILPGSYEQYF. As DNA, the CDR3 is TGTGCCAGTAGTATACTCCCGGGGTCCTACGAGCAGTACTTC.

CDR3 in DNA: TGTGCCAGTAGCCGAGGAAACACCATATATTTT. Its translation is CASSRGNTIYF. J is TRBJ1-3 and V is TRBV19; no firm D call. V was clipped by 6 bases and J by 4 bases, with 4 bases between them. The CDR3 totals 11 residues. Looked up from germline, CDR1 is LNHDA and CDR2 is SQIVND (reference sequence).

J is TRBJ2-1 and V is TRBV12-3 or TRBV12-4; perhaps TRBD1 as D (5 bases). Trimming cost V 7 bases and J 4 bases, with 8 bases left between them. This CDR3 comprises 12 residues. CDR3 sequence: CASTRQYNEQFF. In nucleotides, the CDR3 is TGTGCCAGCACTAGACAGTACAATGAGCAGTTCTTC.

The V gene is TRBV7-9, the J gene TRBJ2-1; the match to TRBD2 covers 7 bases. CDR1 is SEHNR and CDR2 is FQNEAQ in the germline V gene (reference sequence). The CDR3 spans 15 residues. The V gene end was trimmed by 4 bases and the J gene end by 1 base; junction bases not matched to a gene: 4. CDR3 in amino acids: CASSSSGWSYNEQFF. The CDR3, as DNA: TGTGCCAGCAGCTCTAGCGGTTGGTCCTACAATGAGCAGTTCTTC. The full variable domain, with the rest looked up from reference TRBV7-9 and TRBJ2-1, is DTGVSQNPRHKITKRGQNVTFRCDPISEHNRLYWYRQTLGQGPEFLTYFQNEAQLEKSRLLSDRFSAERPKGSFSTLEIQRTEQGDSAMYLCASSSSGWSYNEQFFGPGTRLTVL.

This rearrangement joins TRBV7-9 to TRBJ1-1; the D gene is possibly TRBD1 (5 bases). The CDR3 has 13 amino acids. Germline V gene sequence: CDR1 SEHNR, CDR2 FQNEAQ (reference sequence). Trimming cost V 6 bases and J 5 bases, with 13 bases left between them. This CDR3 is CASSRVGGTEAFF. The DNA of the CDR3 is TGTGCCAGCAGTCGGGTGGGGGGGACTGAAGCTTTCTTT.

This clone was detected only once. The chain is built from TRBV28 and TRBJ2-2; 7 bases line up with TRBD1. The V gene's germline CDR1 is MDHEN and CDR2 SYDVKM. The V gene end was trimmed by 5 bases and the J gene end by 6 bases; junction bases not matched to a gene: 3. The CDR3 has 13 amino acids. For the CDR3, the DNA is TGTGCCAGCAGTATCCAGGGGGCCGGGGAGCTGTTTTTT. It specifies CASSIQGAGELFF.

This rearrangement joins TRBV7-8 to TRBJ1-5, with D hard to call. Germline V gene sequence: CDR1 SGHVS, CDR2 FQNEAQ. Trimming pared 1 base from V and 2 bases from J, leaving 15 bases between. The CDR3 contains 17 residues. CDR3 nucleotide sequence: TGTGCCAGCAGCTTAGTCCCCGTTCCGAGGGGCAATCAGCCCCAGCATTTT. As protein: CASSLVPVPRGNQPQHF.

The chain recombines TRBV2 with TRBJ1-5, with a weak D call TRBD1 (6 bases). Germline CDR1 and CDR2: SNHLY and FYNNEI. V was trimmed by 8 bases and J by 4 bases, leaving 15 bases between them. The CDR3 runs to 14 residues. The DNA for the CDR3 is TGTGCCAGCTTGTCGGGGGCCCGAAATCAGCCCCAGCATTTT. Protein product: CASLSGARNQPQHF.

The chain uses TRBV28 and TRBJ2-4; 7 bases are a match to TRBD1. This CDR3 contains 18 residues. Trimming took 3 bases from V and 3 from J; bases not matched to a gene: 14. Germline values: CDR1 MDHEN, CDR2 SYDVKM. The CDR3 DNA sequence: TGTGCCAGCAGTTTTGCCAGGGGGAGTGTATCTGACAAAAACATTCAGTACTTC. This translates into CASSFARGSVSDKNIQYF.

The chain links TRBV19 to TRBJ2-7; TRBD1 matches 9 bases. Germline CDR1 is LNHDA and CDR2 is SQIVND (reference sequence). The CDR3 consists of 15 residues. Trimming removed 1 base from V and 2 bases from J; junction bases left unmatched: 3. DNA of the CDR3: TGTGCCAGTAGTATAGGGGGGACAGGGACCTACGAGCAGTACTTC. It codes for CASSIGGTGTYEQYF.

The rearrangement joins TRBV25-1 to TRBJ1-2, with D uncertain. CDR1 is MGHDK, CDR2 SYGVNS, per germline. Trimming pared 1 base from V and 5 bases from J, leaving 11 bases between. The CDR3 runs 14 residues. CDR3 loop: CASSEFGPPYGYTF. The CDR3 DNA is TGTGCCAGCAGTGAATTTGGTCCCCCTTATGGCTACACCTTC.

V and J are TRBV28 and TRBJ2-6; D not certain. V shed 1 base and J shed 0 bases, with 13 bases lying between them. Germline V gene sequence: CDR1 MDHEN, CDR2 SYDVKM. The CDR3 spans 18 residues. CDR3 DNA sequence: TGTGCCAGCAGTTTATACCCGGGTCTACTCTCTGGGGCCAACGTCCTGACTTTC. It specifies CASSLYPGLLSGANVLTF.